This T cell receptor beta chain was obtained from a study of blood T cell repertoires in COVID-19 (dated by TCRdb to about 2020). For the study in its entirety: The collaborator samples originated in the United States, Italy and Spain and spanned the acute and convalescent phases of COVID-19. The material from the prospective study consisted of cDNA or gDNA derived from T cells, B-cell-depleted T cells, or PBMCs. Deeply sampled blood TCRbeta repertoires from subjects exposed to, actively infected with, or recovered from COVID-19 were included in the dataset. The repertoires were made available in a free public database intended to serve as a resource for research on the immune response to SARS-CoV-2. The samples were drawn from the first 160 participants of the ongoing ImmuneRACE study and from some 1,300 subjects provided by 6 global collaborators. The sample metadata nearly always contained a de-identified subject ID, COVID-19 status, age in years and sex. Where HLA class I and class II types were available, the types were taken from metadata supplied by the sample provider, not from assay-based typing. Results the study describes overall, beyond this receptor: The amount of clinical and demographic metadata varied by source and participant and was provided uncurated.

The immunoSEQ Assay, a bias-controlled multiplex PCR, was used to amplify TCRbeta CDR3 regions from genomic DNA. The published analysis was carried out like this. Nucleated cell counts per sample were estimated from amplification of reference gene primers within the assay. To quantify the absolute abundance of each unique TCRbeta CDR3 rearrangement, sequence reads were collapsed and filtered. For each sample, productive Simpson clonality was calculated as the square root of Simpson's diversity index over productive rearrangements. Not all clones reach the TCRdb copy of this immuneACCESS table, which keeps in-frame sequences only. Checked studies attribute under half of the gap to unresolved V genes and leave the rest unexplained. Clone size and V and J calls were adopted from that table, with D and trimming inferred from the DNA. The sample contains around 140,000 clones, 80% to 90% of them found a single time. Over 10% of the sample goes to the ten largest clones.

CDR1 and CDR2 (MGHRA, YSYEKL) derive from the germline V gene. Trimming takes 3 bases off V and 5 bases off J; junction bases not matched to a gene: 8. There are 16 amino acids in the CDR3, from cysteine to phenylalanine inclusive. The entry retains the CDR3 DNA only, 48 bases that are in frame from base 1. One collaborating source in Seattle enrolled patients during active infection and followed them longitudinally through the course of disease. The collaborating institutions used their own protocols to collect whole blood in K2EDTA tubes. For TCRbeta analysis, collaborators shipped samples as frozen whole blood, isolated PBMCs, or DNA extracted from either of those sample types. This clone appeared a single time. This receptor's antigen is unknown. Base-call qualities are not available, and no considerably larger clone is one nucleotide away.

Sequencing was carried out using peripheral blood. This chain joins TRBV4-1 to TRBJ2-3; 10 junctional bases match TRBD2. The TCR originated in a man between 18 and 29 years old with COVID-19, enrolled during active disease. At the DNA level, the sequence is TGCGCCAGCAGCCAGGTTCTAGCGGGAGCGAGAGATACGCAGTATTTT. Its coded protein is CASSQVLAGARDTQYF.